The 19 T cell receptor beta chains below were found in one sample sequenced in a study of blood T cell repertoires in COVID-19. Assay: immunoSEQ multiplex PCR; the TCRdb copy retains only in-frame clones and omits some. Of approximately 77,000 clones listed, over 75% are singletons. Material: peripheral blood. All receptors come from a man aged 50 to 60 with COVID-19, enrolled during active disease.

V gene TRBV28 combines with J gene TRBJ1-5, with unresolved D. CDR3 size: 16 residues. Germline values: CDR1 MDHEN, CDR2 SYDVKM. V lost 3 bases and J 0 bases, leaving 12 bases between the germline ends. The CDR3 nucleotides read TGTGCCAGCAGTTTGCAGCGAAGATATAGCAATCAGCCCCAGCATTTT. Residues: CASSLQRRYSNQPQHF.

This rearrangement joins TRBV4-1 to TRBJ1-2; D is unresolved. Germline V CDR1 and CDR2: MGHRA, YSYEKL. V was shortened by 0 bases and J by 1 base, with 9 bases between the two germline ends. The CDR3 sequence is 15 residues long. The CDR3 DNA is TGCGCCAGCAGCCAAGACCCACAACATAACTATGGCTACACCTTC. It specifies CASSQDPQHNYGYTF.

The rearrangement uses TRBV11-3 and TRBJ1-2, with a weak D call TRBD1 (5 bases). Germline V gene data show CDR1 as SGHNT and CDR2 as YENEEA. The CDR3 has 12 residues. V was shortened by 5 bases and J by 4 bases, with 8 bases between the two germline ends. Here the CDR3 DNA reads TGTGCCAGCAGCGCGGGGCCCTATGGCTACACCTTC. Translated, it gives CASSAGPYGYTF. Using reference TRBV11-3 and TRBJ1-2 for the parts outside the CDR3, the full variable domain is EAGVVQSPRYKIIEKKQPVAFWCNPISGHNTLYWYLQNLGQGPELLIRYENEEAVDDSQLPKDRFSAERLKGVDSTLKIQPAELGDSAVYLCASSAGPYGYTFGSGTRLTVV.

The V gene is TRBV18, the J gene TRBJ2-7; D is perhaps TRBD1 (7 bases). The CDR3 extends over 15 amino acids. The germline gives CDR1 KGHSH, CDR2 LQKENI. V was trimmed by 6 bases and J by 5 bases, leaving 20 bases between them. The CDR3 region is CASSPETGRKNEQYF. The DNA for the CDR3 is TGTGCCAGCTCGCCGGAGACAGGGAGGAAAAACGAGCAGTACTTC.

The chain has TRBV19 and TRBJ1-3, with a tentative D call TRBD1 (5 bases). Per the germline V gene, CDR1 is LNHDA and CDR2 is SQIVND (reference sequence). CDR3 length: 14 amino acids. Trimming cost V 5 bases and J 0 bases, with 8 bases left between them. CDR3 in DNA: TGTGCCAGTAGTGGTACAGGCTCTGGAAACACCATATATTTT. This translates into CASSGTGSGNTIYF.

The rearrangement joins TRBV7-9 to TRBJ2-6; TRBD1 is a possible D gene (6 bases). CDR1 SEHNR and CDR2 FQNEAQ come from the germline V gene (reference sequence). V was cut by 3 bases and J by 7 bases, with 10 bases left in between. The CDR3 covers 14 residues. Here the CDR3 reads CASSFPGVANVLTF. CDR3 DNA sequence: TGTGCCAGCAGCTTCCCAGGGGTCGCCAACGTCCTGACTTTC. Full variable domain (outside the CDR3, taken from reference TRBV7-9 and TRBJ2-6): DTGVSQNPRHKITKRGQNVTFRCDPISEHNRLYWYRQTLGQGPEFLTYFQNEAQLEKSRLLSDRFSAERPKGSFSTLEIQRTEQGDSAMYLCASSFPGVANVLTFGAGSRLTVL.

This rearrangement joins TRBV5-1 to TRBJ2-7, with D perhaps TRBD2 (6 bases). The CDR3 has 13 amino acids. V was shortened by 6 bases and J by 7 bases, with 17 bases between the two germline ends. Germline CDR1 is SGHRS and CDR2 is YFSETQ. Here the CDR3 reads CASNPSSAGEQYF. CDR3 DNA sequence: TGCGCCAGCAACCCATCATCGGCGGGGGAGCAGTACTTC.

In this sample, this clone turned up once. The rearrangement uses TRBV5-6 and TRBJ1-2, with D tentatively TRBD1 (5 bases). CDR3 length: 13 amino acids. The germline V gene encodes CDR1 SGHDT and CDR2 YYEEEE. Trimming shortened V by 5 bases and J by 8 bases, and 16 bases separated the two germline ends. CDR3 in amino acids: CASRIAGKGGYTF. The CDR3 DNA is TGTGCCAGCAGGATTGCAGGGAAGGGAGGCTACACCTTC.

The V gene is TRBV7-8, the J gene TRBJ1-4; weak D call: TRBD1 (6 bases). Per the germline V gene, CDR1 is SGHVS and CDR2 is FQNEAQ. This CDR3 is 16 amino acids long. Trimming removed 3 bases from V and 0 bases from J, with 11 bases in between. The CDR3 region is CASSFRGLATNEKLFF. CDR3 nucleotide sequence: TGTGCCAGCAGCTTCAGGGGTCTGGCAACTAATGAAAAACTGTTTTTT.

V usage is TRBV2 and J usage is TRBJ2-2; a possible D gene is TRBD2 (5 bases). The CDR3 consists of 16 residues. The germline V gene has CDR1 SNHLY and CDR2 FYNNEI. Between the trimmed V and J ends, which lost 0 bases and 5 bases, there was a span of 13 bases. CDR3 nucleotide sequence: TGTGCCAGCAGTGAAGCGCTGTTCGGGGTGACCGGGGAGCTGTTTTTT. Encoded protein: CASSEALFGVTGELFF.

This clone was seen a handful of times. The CDR3 bases are TGTGCCAGCAGCCAACTAGCGGGAAGCTCCTACGAGCAGTACTTC. Protein: CASSQLAGSSYEQYF. This chain connects TRBV6-4 to TRBJ2-7; the match to TRBD2 covers 10 bases. Losses at the gene ends were 6 bases for V and 0 bases for J; bases not matched to a gene: 5. The CDR3 sequence is 15 residues long. Germline values: CDR1 MRHNA, CDR2 SNTAGT.

This chain uses TRBV21-1 with TRBJ2-1; the table calls TRBD1, which could not be checked here. TRBV21-1 corresponds to a pseudogene. The CDR3 sequence is 15 residues long. Here the CDR3 reads CASSKVEKGRHEQFF. The CDR3 nucleotides read TGTGCCAGCAGCAAAGTAGAAAAGGGGCGGCATGAGCAGTTCTTC.

The chain recombines TRBV10-3 with TRBJ2-1; 7 bases match TRBD2. The V gene end was trimmed by 6 bases and the J gene end by 7 bases; junction bases not matched to a gene: 6. The CDR3 runs 13 residues. The germline gives CDR1 ENHRY, CDR2 SYGVKD. CDR3: CAIRREAGNEQFF. The CDR3 coding sequence is TGTGCCATCAGACGGGAGGCGGGTAATGAGCAGTTCTTC.

The chain links TRBV6-2 or TRBV6-3 to TRBJ2-1, with a weak D call TRBD2 (6 bases). The germline V and J ends were trimmed by 4 bases and 2 bases, with 9 bases remaining between them. Germline lookup yields CDR1 MNHEY and CDR2 SVGEGT. CDR3 length: 14 residues. CDR3 amino acids: CASSFGGTYNEQFF. Written as DNA, the CDR3 is TGTGCCAGCAGTTTCGGCGGGACCTACAATGAGCAGTTCTTC.

This clone was observed once. This chain uses TRBV7-3 with TRBJ1-5; D unclear. The CDR3 is 12 residues long. Germline V gene lookup returns CDR1 SGHTA and CDR2 FQGTGA. The ends were cut back, 5 bases at V and 9 bases at J, with 11 bases in the middle. The CDR3 nucleotides read TGTGCCAGCAGCCCCGAGGGTGGGCCCCAGCATTTT. As protein: CASSPEGGPQHF.

This chain connects TRBV28 to TRBJ1-2, with TRBD1 identical over 7 bases. CDR1 is MDHEN and CDR2 is SYDVKM in the germline V gene. The V gene end was trimmed by 10 bases and the J gene end by 0 bases; junction bases not matched to a gene: 5. This CDR3 has 13 amino acids. The CDR3 sequence: CATWDSSNYGYTF. CDR3 sequence (DNA): TGTGCCACCTGGGACAGCTCTAACTATGGCTACACCTTC.

The chain recombines TRBV7-9 with TRBJ1-4; D gene unclear. Deletions cut 5 bases from V and 8 bases from J, with 18 bases between. Germline assignment: CDR1 SEHNR and CDR2 FQNEAQ (reference sequence). The CDR3 is 15 residues long. Here the CDR3 reads CASSLRLGDGEKLFF. CDR3 sequence (DNA): TGTGCCAGCAGCCTCCGTCTGGGAGACGGCGAAAAACTGTTTTTT.

The CDR3 DNA sequence: TGTGCCAGCAGACTAGCGGGAGGGCCGAACACCGGGGAGCTGTTTTTT. This encodes CASRLAGGPNTGELFF. V gene TRBV6-6 combines with J gene TRBJ2-2, with 13 bases aligning to TRBD2. This CDR3 comprises 16 residues. The J segment lost 0 bases and the V segment lost 6 bases, leaving 1 base of the junction unmatched. Germline V gene data show CDR1 as MNHNY and CDR2 as SVGAGI (reference sequence).

This clone was observed many times. V gene TRBV6-2 or TRBV6-3 combines with J gene TRBJ2-5; 12 nucleotides match TRBD1. The CDR3 totals 16 residues. CDR1 is MNHEY and CDR2 is SVGEGT in the germline V gene. The V gene end was trimmed by 4 bases and the J gene end by 4 bases; junction bases not matched to a gene: 7. CDR3 bases: TGTGCCAGCAGTTCCCCGGGACAGGGGGCCCCAGAGACCCAGTACTTC. The encoded protein is CASSSPGQGAPETQYF.